This entry lists 9 T cell receptor beta chains sequenced from one sample in a study of T cell repertoires in cytomegalovirus infection. One entry per CDR3 protein results from TCRdb running MiXCR on the reads. The table has a few hundred thousand distinct CDR3 sequences, around a tenth seen once; the top ten hold 3.5% to 4.5%. The sample was PBMCs. These TCRs come from a human donor in good health (CMV status not recorded). Some clones in this sample may be carry-over from other donors' samples.

This clonotype has a handful of counts. The chain combines TRBV20-1 with TRBJ2-7, with 10 nucleotides matching TRBD2. The V segment lost 0 bases and the J segment 3 bases; nucleotides outside the gene matches: 11. This CDR3 spans 17 amino acids. Germline values: CDR1 DFQATT, CDR2 SNEGSKA (reference sequence). CDR3: CSARENSGGPGSYEQYF. The CDR3, as DNA: TGCAGTGCTAGAGAAAATAGCGGGGGGCCGGGGAGCTACGAGCAGTACTTC.

This clonotype was seen a few times. This chain connects TRBV29-1 to TRBJ2-2, with 8 bases aligning to TRBD2. V was pared by 6 bases and J by 8 bases, with 26 bases of the junction left unmatched. Germline CDR1 is SQVTM and CDR2 is ANQGSEA. The CDR3 has 19 residues. The CDR3 DNA follows: TGCAGCGTCTTGAATAGCAGGTCCGGAGCGGGAGTGTTATCTGGGGAGCTGTTTTTT. Encoded protein: CSVLNSRSGAGVLSGELFF.

The chain is built from TRBV30 and TRBJ1-2; D is unclear. Germline CDR1 GTSNPN, CDR2 SVGIG (reference sequence). V lost 0 bases and J lost 10, with 21 bases in between. The CDR3 is made up of 15 amino acids. CDR3 coding DNA: TGTGCCTGGAGTGTACGTTGGGCCCCGGAGGAGATCTACACCTTC. Translating gives CAWSVRWAPEEIYTF.

V gene TRBV28 combines with J gene TRBJ1-1; D may be TRBD1 (5 bases). The V end was cut by 4 bases, the J end by 6 bases, with 18 bases between. CDR3 length equals 15 residues. The germline V gene encodes CDR1 MDHEN and CDR2 SYDVKM. CDR3 sequence: CASSSEHQGIPEAFF. The CDR3 region has the DNA TGTGCCAGCAGTTCTGAACACCAGGGTATCCCTGAAGCTTTCTTT. The full variable domain, rest sourced from reference TRBV28 and TRBJ1-1, is DVKVTQSSRYLVKRTGEKVFLECVQDMDHENMFWYRQDPGLGLRLIYFSYDVKMKEKGDIPEGYSVSREKKERFSLILESASTNQTSMYLCASSSEHQGIPEAFFGQGTRLTVV.

This clonotype is medium-sized by share. This sequence joins TRBV7-9 and TRBJ1-6; D is unresolved. Per germline, CDR1 SEHNR and CDR2 FQNEAQ (reference sequence). V lost 1 base to trimming and J lost 7 bases, with 5 bases between them. The CDR3 totals 13 residues. The CDR3 nucleotides read TGTGCCAGCAGCTTAGTGGACAATTCACCCCTCCACTTT. Translation: CASSLVDNSPLHF.

This clonotype was counted many times. The rearrangement uses TRBV12-3 or TRBV12-4 and TRBJ1-6; D uncertain. V lost 2 bases to trimming and J lost 5 bases, with 4 bases between them. This CDR3 spans 13 amino acids. The CDR3 region has the DNA TGTGCCAGCAGTTTAAGCGATAATTCACCCCTCCACTTT. Translation: CASSLSDNSPLHF.

This clonotype was observed at least ten times. The CDR3 here is CASSLEEEKLFF. CDR3 nucleotides: TGTGCCAGCAGTTTAGAGGAGGAAAAACTGTTTTTT. The chain couples TRBV12-3 or TRBV12-4 to TRBJ1-4; D call uncertain. V dropped 1 base and J dropped 8 bases, with 5 bases sitting between them. This CDR3 has 12 residues.

The chain carries TRBV20-1 and TRBJ1-6; D is unresolved. The CDR3 has 16 amino acids. Germline CDR1 DFQATT, CDR2 SNEGSKA (reference sequence). The germline V and J ends were trimmed by 3 bases and 0 bases, with 12 bases remaining between them. The DNA for the CDR3 is TGCAGTGCTAGGAGGGAGCCGAGCTCCTATAATTCACCCCTCCACTTT. Translating gives CSARREPSSYNSPLHF.

This clonotype occurred many times. The chain links TRBV7-2 to TRBJ2-1; D uncertain. With 1 base removed from V and 12 bases from J, the gap between germline ends came to 7 bases. CDR1 and CDR2 (germline): SGHTA, FQGNSA. The length of the CDR3 is 11 residues. The CDR3 loop is CASSLERRQFF. CDR3 sequence (DNA): TGTGCCAGCAGCTTAGAAAGGCGGCAGTTCTTC.